What follows is one T cell receptor (beta chain) and its context. Other nucleotide sequences from this sample produce the same CDR3. Some clones are missing from TCRdb's copy, which holds only in-frame ones; the method was immunoSEQ multiplex PCR. Of around 80,000 clones in the sample, more than 75% were seen once. This entry belongs to a study of OX40 agonist ivuxolimab in advanced cancers. This CDR3 is 14 amino acids long. Per germline, CDR1 SGHTA and CDR2 FQGNSA. The V and J ends lost 6 bases and 1 base respectively, with 10 bases between them. The gene calls are TRBV7-2 and TRBJ1-3; no reliable D call. The material was CD4+ or CD8+ T cells sorted from blood, obtained in a trial of the OX40 agonist ivuxolimab. The clonotype originates from an adult with an advanced solid tumor such as melanoma, head and neck, liver or kidney cancer. CDR3 region: CASSLTGSGNTIYF. In DNA, the CDR3 is TGTGCCAGCAGTCTTACGGGGTCTGGAAACACCATATATTTT. Complete variable domain (other parts from reference TRBV7-2 and TRBJ1-3): GAGVSQSPSNKVTEKGKDVELRCDPISGHTALYWYRQSLGQGLEFLIYFQGNSAPDKSGLPSDRFSAERTGGSVSTLTIQRTQQEDSAVYLCASSLTGSGNTIYFGEGSWLTVV.